This T cell receptor (beta chain) was recorded in a study of cytomegalovirus exposure and HLA in healthy donors. Study-level background: Membership in the Caucasian-associated ancestry cluster was found for around four fifths of a few hundred genotyped donors. Findings and limits, study-wide: The authors later found TCR association rates varying by HLA locus, with DRB1 most and HLA-C fewest. A link between a missense DCLRE1C variant and TCR beta V- and J-gene trimming emerged from a later analysis. Later, an analysis found that common viral pathogens appeared to be linked with several of the most significant clusters.

The PCR made use of 60 Vbeta and 13 Jbeta primers. The protocol was immunoSEQ multiplex PCR, while the TCRdb copy is restricted to in-frame clones and leaves out a portion. The repertoire consists of 95,000 to 150,000 clones, with approximately 15% occurring once and the leading ten covering 1.5% to 2%. This clone occurred a few times. Its matching antigen is unknown. The junction departs from germline at one end; a sequencing error may be responsible. This clonotype was obtained from a young woman in good health and CMV-seronegative. Source material: PBMCs.

DNA for the CDR3: TGCAGCGTTTATCGACTAGCGGGAGGTGCCGGGGGGCTGTTTTTT. Its protein is CSVYRLAGGAGGLFF. The chain employs TRBV29-1 and TRBJ2-2; 13 nucleotides line up with TRBD2. The V gene's germline CDR1 is SQVTM and CDR2 ANQGSEA. This CDR3 contains 15 residues.